The T cell receptor beta chain under discussion was sequenced for a study of T cells after yellow fever vaccination (dated by TCRdb to between 2018 and 2021). Regarding the research as a whole: The SMART-Seq v4 Ultra Low Input RNA kit was used to prepare libraries from fractions with low cell numbers. Bulk TCR alpha and beta repertoires were sequenced longitudinally to track T-cell clones before and after primary and booster YFV17D yellow fever vaccination. The cohort comprised two healthy male donors, one aged 18 to 30 and one aged 30 to 40 years. Blood was collected at multiple timepoints before and after primary and secondary immunization, and bulk PBMC replicates and cell subsets were isolated.

Per the publication, the treatment or condition label means: live attenuated yellow fever vaccine strain. A standard Ficoll-Paque protocol was used to isolate PBMCs from peripheral blood. Dynabeads CD4 and CD8 positive selection kits were used to isolate the CD4 and CD8 T-cell fractions. TriZol was used to extract RNA from bulk PBMCs, CD4 and CD8 fractions, and dextramer-positive and dextramer-negative fractions. Beyond this particular receptor, the publication reports: Only two donors were included in the study, so the extent to which the findings can be generalized is limited. After the booster, most of the clones that had expanded following primary vaccination were detected again (approximately 96% of CD4 and around 90% of CD8), which suggests that memory was broadly maintained. A small share of clonotypes was detected in both CD4 and CD8 compartments, with the overlap likely arising from convergent recombination. Computational filtering was required because FACS-sorted repertoires could contain abundant contaminating clonotypes from the bulk population. Compared with the primary T-cell response, the secondary T-cell response was weaker but faster, peaking on day 5 rather than day 15.

There are many counts of this clonotype. The specificity of this receptor is unknown. No qualities accompany the bases; no much larger clone lies one base away. Relative to germline, V is 3 bases shorter and J is 8 bases shorter, with 10 bases between their ends. The cysteine opens and the phenylalanine closes a CDR3 of 12 amino acids. This entry keeps only the CDR3 DNA: 36 bases, framed from base 1. Sequencer: Illumina NovaSeq 6000. TCR cDNA was synthesized by 5'RACE template switching, through which a universal primer site and unique molecular identifiers were introduced. cDNA synthesis was primed from both the TCR alpha and TCR beta constant segments. Library amplification used two PCR steps, and the second PCR step added sample barcodes and sequencing adapters. Libraries were sequenced on Illumina HiSeq 2500 (2x100 bp) or NovaSeq (2x150 bp). For the original study's pipeline: Demultiplexing of reads and collapsing into UMI consensus sequences were performed with MIGEC, and V(D)J alignment was carried out with MiXCR. Using edgeR on replicate PBMC samples, clonotypes were called vaccine-responding if FDR was below 0.01 and the log2 fold change was above 5 up to day 15. Bulk clonotypes were assigned CD4 or CD8 identity according to which sequenced CD4 or CD8 repertoire held them at higher abundance. Clones were called with MiXCR by TCRdb after fastp trimmed the public reads at Q25, and only in-frame beta chains were retained. Records with the same CDR3 protein are collapsed into one entry carrying the most frequent genes and DNA. These V and J calls derive from TCRdb rather than the authors' analysis. Recorded for this sample are about 320,000 distinct CDR3 sequences; about 10% of them occurred a single time. The ten most abundant clones make up 3.3% of the sample.

The sequence was obtained from a man between 18 and 35 years old who received the YFV17D yellow fever vaccine. Sequences were derived from CD4+ T cells sorted from PBMCs, sampled 45 days after the yellow fever booster vaccination. Recombination joined TRBV12-3 or TRBV12-4 with TRBJ1-2; D gene: possibly TRBD1, on 6 matching bases. The DNA sequence is given as TGTGCCAGCAGTTTCGGACAGTTCGGCTACACCTTC. Its translation is CASSFGQFGYTF.